What follows are 9 T cell receptor beta chains derived from one specimen sequenced in a study of CD4 and CD8 cells across lung adenocarcinoma regions (dated by TCRdb to the late 2010s). Libraries were prepared through PCR. The run used a HiSeq X Ten. The raw public data were reprocessed by TCRdb itself: fastp quality trimming at Q25, MiXCR clonotype calling, in-frame beta chains only. Records with the same CDR3 protein are collapsed into one entry carrying the most frequent genes and DNA. The sample has 3,000 to 4,000 distinct CDR3 sequences on record, 64% of them singletons. The leading ten clones occupy roughly 18% of the sample. Input material: CD4+ T cells from the margin of a lung tumor. What the cell subset or site label conveys for this sample: tumor margin region. Every receptor here comes from a male donor with lung adenocarcinoma. The CD4 and CD8 labels of this study may be unreliable.

The chain has TRBV12-3 or TRBV12-4 and TRBJ1-2; 7 bases are a match to TRBD1. The CDR3 length is 14 residues. The junction had 8 bases not matched to a gene; V was cut back by 6 bases and J by 4 bases. CDR3 in amino acids: CASSSATGIYGYTF. The CDR3 DNA sequence: TGTGCCAGCAGCAGTGCGACAGGGATCTATGGCTACACCTTC.

The genes are TRBV6-5 and TRBJ2-5; 7 bases line up with TRBD1. Judging by the DNA end, TRBJ2-1 fits better; the J call may be wrong. This CDR3 has 14 amino acids. Germline assignment: CDR1 MNHEY and CDR2 SVGAGI. DNA for the CDR3: TGTGCCAGCAGTTCCCGGGACAGTTACAATGAGCAGTTCTTC. Encoded protein: CASSSRDSYNEQFF.

Within the sample, this clonotype is large (0.1 to 1%). The chain recombines TRBV6-1 with TRBJ1-2; tentatively, D is TRBD1 (6 bases). The V and J ends lost 5 bases and 6 bases respectively, with 10 bases between them. CDR1 is MNHNS and CDR2 is SASEGT in the germline V gene. The CDR3 extends over 12 amino acids. CDR3: CASSQRTDGYTF. CDR3 DNA sequence: TGTGCCAGCAGTCAACGGACAGATGGCTACACCTTC.

The chain recombines TRBV6-4 with TRBJ2-3; 7 positions agree with TRBD2. Germline loops: CDR1 MRHNA, CDR2 SNTAGT. V was pared by 2 bases and J by 2 bases, with 1 base of the junction left unmatched. This CDR3 is 14 amino acids long. CDR3 protein: CASSDGLDTDTQYF. The CDR3 coding sequence is TGTGCCAGCAGTGACGGACTAGACACAGATACGCAGTATTTT.

Concerning this clonotype itself: The junction departs from the called germline gene at one end, perhaps through a read error. This CDR3 reads CASSTGLAGGAPFF. In DNA form, the CDR3 reads TGTGCCAGCAGTACCGGACTAGCGGGAGGGGCGCCTTTCTTC. The chain links TRBV7-6 to TRBJ2-5; 15 bases are a match to TRBD2. Per germline, CDR1 SGHVS and CDR2 FNYEAQ. The length of the CDR3 is 14 residues. The full variable domain, with the rest looked up from reference TRBV7-6 and TRBJ2-5, is GAGVSQSPRYKVTKRGQDVALRCDPISGHVSLYWYRQALGQGPEFLTYFNYEAQQDKSGLPNDRFSAERPEGSISTLTIQRTEQRDSAMYRCASSTGLAGGAPFFGPGTRLLVL.

This chain connects TRBV12-3 or TRBV12-4 to TRBJ2-5; TRBD1 aligns across 7 bases. Matching the DNA end better, TRBJ2-7 makes the J call doubtful. The CDR3 has 15 amino acids. The CDR3 region is CASSSHRDSTYEQYF. CDR3 coding DNA: TGTGCCAGCAGTTCCCACCGGGACAGTACCTACGAGCAGTACTTC.

This clonotype has only a few counts. CDR3 sequence (DNA): TGTGCCAGCAGTGGCCGGGGGGGGGTCGTGACGCCTTTCTTT. This encodes CASSGRGGVVTPFF. The V call is TRBV12-3 or TRBV12-4, the J call TRBJ1-1; D is perhaps TRBD1 (5 bases). The CDR3 spans 14 residues. The V gene lost 5 bases and the J gene lost 12 bases, with 22 bases spanning the gap.

This chain links TRBV6-5 with TRBJ2-1; the D gene could be TRBD1 or TRBD2 (5 bases each). The DNA end is more similar to TRBJ2-7, so the J call may be wrong. CDR1 and CDR2 (germline): MNHEY, SVGAGI. The CDR3 runs to 15 residues. CDR3 bases: TGTGCCAGCAGCTACGGGACCCACCGAGTGGGCGAGCAGTACTTC. Translation gives CASSYGTHRVGEQYF.

V is TRBV6-5 and J is TRBJ1-2; D perhaps matches TRBD1 (5 bases). Germline V gene data show CDR1 as MNHEY and CDR2 as SVGAGI. The CDR3 is 14 residues long. V shed 1 base and J shed 5 bases, with 11 bases lying between them. The CDR3 region is CASSYYPGRYGYTF. DNA for the CDR3: TGTGCCAGCAGTTACTATCCAGGGCGGTATGGCTACACCTTC.